One sample yielded the 8 T cell receptor beta chains listed below, sequenced in a study of a mutant IDH1 vaccine in newly diagnosed glioma. This sample's time point: week 35, safety follow-up. Doses consisted of 300 ug of mutant IDH1 20-mer peptide each, paired with topical imiquimod. These receptors have no known antigen. Sequencing used immunoSEQ multiplex PCR; TCRdb keeps in-frame clones, though not all of them. The repertoire holds approximately 66,000 clones, around 84% seen once, with roughly 4.5% in the top ten. The specimen comprised PBMCs, sampled from a glioma patient whose treatment included an IDH1 peptide vaccine. These TCRs come from a man between 25 and 39 years old with glioma.

The V gene is TRBV4-2, the J gene TRBJ1-4, with 7 bases that match TRBD1. The CDR3 runs 15 residues. Trimming took 1 base from V and 4 from J; bases not matched to a gene: 3. Germline CDR1 is LGHNA and CDR2 is YNFKEQ. CDR3 protein: CASSQGTGVNEKLFF. The CDR3 DNA is TGTGCCAGCAGCCAAGGGACAGGTGTTAATGAAAAACTGTTTTTT.

The chain links TRBV5-5 to TRBJ1-1; 10 nucleotides match TRBD1. The CDR3 sequence is 15 residues long. CDR1 and CDR2 (germline): SGHKS, YYEKEE (reference sequence). V lost 0 bases, J lost 6 bases, and 5 bases stayed unmatched. Here the CDR3 DNA reads TGTGCCAGCAGCTTGGTGGGGACAGGGGTCCCTGAAGCTTTCTTT. Translating it yields CASSLVGTGVPEAFF.

The chain is built from TRBV6-5 and TRBJ2-7; a possible D gene is TRBD1 (6 bases). The germline gives CDR1 MNHEY, CDR2 SVGAGI. V was trimmed by 9 bases and J by 3 bases, leaving 15 bases between them. CDR3 length equals 13 residues. CDR3 bases: TGTGCCAGTAAGCCGGGACAATTCTACGAGCAGTACTTC. This gives the protein CASKPGQFYEQYF.

The chain is built from TRBV5-1 and TRBJ2-5, with 7 bases that match TRBD2. The CDR3 runs 15 residues. From germline, CDR1 is SGHRS and CDR2 YFSETQ. V gave up 3 bases and J gave up 0 bases; unmatched junction bases: 5. The CDR3 spells CASSWTRGDQETQYF. CDR3 bases: TGCGCCAGCAGCTGGACCCGGGGGGACCAAGAGACCCAGTACTTC.

The V call is TRBV5-8, the J call TRBJ1-4, with a possible D match to TRBD1 (5 bases). With 1 base removed from V and 0 bases from J, the gap between germline ends came to 13 bases. Germline CDR1 and CDR2: SGHTS and YDEGEE. The CDR3 loop spans 17 amino acids. The chain's CDR3 is CASSLQGGGATNEKLFF. The CDR3 bases are TGTGCCAGCAGCTTGCAGGGAGGTGGGGCAACTAATGAAAAACTGTTTTTT.

The chain combines TRBV19 with TRBJ2-7; 8 bases agree with TRBD1. Trimming at V came to 11 bases and at J to 3 bases, leaving 9 bases not matched to a gene. The germline CDR1 and CDR2 sequences are LNHDA and SQIVND (reference sequence). The CDR3 length is 13 residues. The CDR3 loop reads CAPPGTGDYEQYF. The DNA for the CDR3 is TGTGCCCCCCCGGGGACAGGAGACTACGAGCAGTACTTC.

This chain joins TRBV12-1 and TRBJ2-7; TRBD1 was called by the table and not checked on the DNA. TRBV12-1 is annotated as a pseudogene. The CDR3 is 15 residues long. CDR3 sequence (DNA): TGTGCCAGCAGCCCCGGGACAGGAGTTTTCAACGAGCAGTACTTC. Protein sequence: CASSPGTGVFNEQYF.

The V and J genes are TRBV7-6 and TRBJ1-1; no clear D. Germline V gene sequence: CDR1 SGHVS, CDR2 FNYEAQ. With 0 bases removed from V and 0 bases from J, the gap between germline ends came to 14 bases. The length of the CDR3 is 17 residues. The CDR3 bases are TGTGCCAGCAGCTTAGCTTTACTGAGTGGGTTGAACACTGAAGCTTTCTTT. Translation gives CASSLALLSGLNTEAFF. The complete variable domain, with remaining parts taken from reference TRBV7-6 and TRBJ1-1, reads GAGVSQSPRYKVTKRGQDVALRCDPISGHVSLYWYRQALGQGPEFLTYFNYEAQQDKSGLPNDRFSAERPEGSISTLTIQRTEQRDSAMYRCASSLALLSGLNTEAFFGQGTRLTVV.